Following are 19 T cell receptor beta chains from one sample sequenced in a study of Ad26.COV2.S vaccination and SARS-CoV-2 variants. Profiling relied on immunoSEQ multiplex PCR, and the TCRdb table lists in-frame clones only, not all of them. Here the sample spans roughly 700,000 clones, 89% being singletons. Treatment given: roughly 18 received Ad26.COV2.S at low or high dose, single or two shots; 5 received placebo; per-sample allocation not given. Sampling was performed 63 days after the first vaccine or placebo injection. This material consisted of peripheral blood, taken in a trial of Ad26.COV2.S vaccine versus placebo. Receptors were obtained from a person between 18 and 60 years old who received the Ad26.COV2.S COVID-19 vaccine or a placebo.

V is TRBV6-6 and J is TRBJ2-1; 8 bases are a match to TRBD2. The CDR3 has 16 amino acids. Germline CDR1 and CDR2: MNHNY and SVGAGI (reference sequence). The V segment lost 2 bases and the J segment 7 bases; nucleotides outside the gene matches: 10. The CDR3 region is CASSYPGGGRLNEQFF. CDR3 DNA: TGTGCCAGCAGTTACCCCGGAGGCGGGAGGTTGAATGAGCAGTTCTTC.

The genes are TRBV7-2 and TRBJ1-4; D remains ambiguous. V was trimmed by 2 bases and J by 4 bases, leaving 5 bases between them. This CDR3 comprises 13 residues. Germline V gives CDR1 SGHTA, CDR2 FQGNSA. The CDR3 protein is CASSLLYNEKLFF. CDR3 in DNA: TGTGCCAGCAGCTTATTATATAATGAAAAACTGTTTTTT.

Only a few counts were recorded for this clone. The chain combines TRBV19 with TRBJ1-5, with a tentative D call TRBD1 (5 bases). In germline, CDR1 is LNHDA, CDR2 SQIVND (reference sequence). Deletions cut 8 bases from V and 0 bases from J, with 14 bases between. The CDR3 is made up of 15 amino acids. This chain's CDR3 is CASAGRGDSNQPQHF. CDR3 nucleotide sequence: TGTGCCAGTGCAGGGAGAGGGGATAGCAATCAGCCCCAGCATTTT. Full variable domain (rest looked up from reference TRBV19 and TRBJ1-5): DGGITQSPKYLFRKEGQNVTLSCEQNLNHDAMYWYRQDPGQGLRLIYYSQIVNDFQKGDIAEGYSVSREKKESFPLTVTSAQKNPTAFYLCASAGRGDSNQPQHFGDGTRLSIL.

The V gene is TRBV15, the J gene TRBJ1-4; D might be TRBD1 (5 bases). The V end was cut by 1 base, the J end by 4 bases, with 13 bases between. The CDR3 has 16 residues. CDR1 is LNHNV and CDR2 is YYDKDF in the germline V gene (reference sequence). The CDR3 reads CATSRAPVGHNEKLFF. As DNA, the CDR3 is TGTGCCACCAGCAGAGCACCGGTGGGGCATAATGAAAAACTGTTTTTT.

V gene TRBV27 combines with J gene TRBJ2-1; TRBD2 matches 9 bases. Trimming took 3 bases from V and 8 from J; bases not matched to a gene: 8. This CDR3 has 15 amino acids. Germline values: CDR1 MNHEY, CDR2 SMNVEV (reference sequence). CDR3 in DNA: TGTGCCAGCAGTTTCCGCGGGGGGACTAGCCATGAGCAGTTCTTC. As protein: CASSFRGGTSHEQFF.

About this clone itself: One junction end disagrees with the germline gene, perhaps due to a read error. This CDR3 is CASSRPGAWNYDEQFF. As DNA, the CDR3 is TGTGCCAGCAGTCGACCGGGGGCGTGGAACTACGATGAGCAGTTCTTC. The chain combines TRBV6-6 with TRBJ2-1; D may match TRBD1 or TRBD2 (6 bases each). The germline CDR1 and CDR2 sequences are MNHNY and SVGAGI (reference sequence). The CDR3 spans 16 residues.

The chain is built from TRBV3-1 (or the pseudogene TRBV3-2) and TRBJ1-4, with a weak D call TRBD1 (6 bases). The ends were cut back, 4 bases at V and 4 bases at J, with 13 bases in the middle. The CDR3 is 15 amino acids. The V gene's germline CDR1 is LGHDT and CDR2 YNNKEL (reference sequence). CDR3 amino acids: CASSRDTDYNEKLFF. CDR3 nucleotide sequence: TGTGCCAGCAGCCGGGACACGGATTATAATGAAAAACTGTTTTTT.

This rearrangement joins TRBV6-2 or TRBV6-3 to TRBJ1-1; TRBD1 is a possible D gene (6 bases). The V gene lost 3 bases and the J gene lost 7 bases, with 9 bases spanning the gap. Germline-derived CDR1 and CDR2 are MNHEY and SVGEGT. The CDR3 has 12 residues. The CDR3, as DNA: TGTGCCAGCAGTTATTGGACAGATGAAGCTTTCTTT. This encodes CASSYWTDEAFF.

This clone was found once. The chain employs TRBV6-5 and TRBJ2-2; 9 bases fit TRBD2. V lost 8 bases to trimming and J lost 5 bases; unmatched junction nucleotides: 9. In germline, CDR1 is MNHEY, CDR2 SVGAGI. This CDR3 has 15 residues. The CDR3: CASLPGLARTGELFF. The CDR3 DNA reads TGTGCCAGCCTCCCCGGACTAGCGAGAACCGGGGAGCTGTTTTTT.

The chain couples TRBV19 to TRBJ1-5; 9 nucleotides align to TRBD1. CDR1 is LNHDA, CDR2 SQIVND, per germline (reference sequence). The CDR3 contains 13 residues. Trimming removed 5 bases from V and 9 bases from J; junction bases left unmatched: 5. The CDR3 region is CASSEDRGRPQHF. The CDR3 DNA reads as TGTGCCAGTAGTGAGGACAGGGGACGGCCCCAGCATTTT. The full variable domain, completed using reference TRBV19 and TRBJ1-5, is DGGITQSPKYLFRKEGQNVTLSCEQNLNHDAMYWYRQDPGQGLRLIYYSQIVNDFQKGDIAEGYSVSREKKESFPLTVTSAQKNPTAFYLCASSEDRGRPQHFGDGTRLSIL.

The V call is TRBV10-3, the J call TRBJ2-2; D is perhaps TRBD1 (6 bases). The CDR3 consists of 15 residues. The V end was cut by 11 bases, the J end by 0 bases, with 16 bases between. Germline loops: CDR1 ENHRY, CDR2 SYGVKD. CDR3 region: CASTPGQTNTGELFF. The CDR3 nucleotides read TGTGCCTCTACCCCTGGACAGACGAACACCGGGGAGCTGTTTTTT.

This rearrangement joins TRBV7-3 to TRBJ2-2; D is unclear. The CDR3 contains 16 residues. Trimming pared 1 base from V and 0 bases from J, leaving 9 bases between. CDR1 SGHTA and CDR2 FQGTGA come from the germline V gene. The CDR3 DNA sequence: TGTGCCAGCAGCTTAAGTTGGGTCGCGAACACCGGGGAGCTGTTTTTT. This gives the protein CASSLSWVANTGELFF.

The chain recombines TRBV3-1 (or the pseudogene TRBV3-2) with TRBJ2-2; D is ambiguous. With 4 bases removed from V and 6 bases from J, the gap between germline ends came to 6 bases. The CDR3 has 12 amino acids. Germline-derived CDR1 and CDR2 are LGHDT and YNNKEL (reference sequence). The CDR3 coding sequence is TGTGCCAGCAGCCCGCTTCCCGGGGAGCTGTTTTTT. Translated, it gives CASSPLPGELFF.

The chain's CDR3 is CASSPTNPGTSDNYGYTF. The DNA for the CDR3 is TGTGCCAGCAGCCCTACAAACCCCGGGACATCGGACAACTATGGCTACACCTTC. J is TRBJ1-2 and V is TRBV7-9, with D perhaps TRBD1 (6 bases). The CDR3 length is 18 residues. From germline, CDR1 is SEHNR and CDR2 FQNEAQ (reference sequence). Between the trimmed V and J ends, which lost 5 bases and 2 bases, there was a span of 24 bases. The whole variable domain, remainder taken from reference TRBV7-9 and TRBJ1-2, is DTGVSQNPRHKITKRGQNVTFRCDPISEHNRLYWYRQTLGQGPEFLTYFQNEAQLEKSRLLSDRFSAERPKGSFSTLEIQRTEQGDSAMYLCASSPTNPGTSDNYGYTFGSGTRLTVV.

The chain uses TRBV7-9 and TRBJ1-3, with a possible D match to TRBD1 (6 bases). This CDR3 region has 16 residues. CDR1 is SEHNR, CDR2 FQNEAQ, per germline (reference sequence). Trimming left V 5 bases short and J 0 bases short, with 14 bases between. The CDR3 sequence: CASSPGTGISGNTIYF. The CDR3 DNA follows: TGTGCCAGCAGCCCCGGAACAGGGATCTCTGGAAACACCATATATTTT.

The chain links TRBV30 to TRBJ2-2; 10 positions agree with TRBD1. The CDR3 totals 16 residues. Trimming removed 1 base from V and 6 bases from J; junction bases left unmatched: 8. Germline CDR1 reads GTSNPN; CDR2 reads SVGIG (reference sequence). The CDR3 bases are TGTGCCTGGAGTGATTACGGGACAGGGGAACCCGGGGAGCTGTTTTTT. Translation gives CAWSDYGTGEPGELFF.

This clone showed up just a few times. This chain connects TRBV30 to TRBJ1-4; TRBD1 agrees at 9 bases. Trimming at V came to 2 bases and at J to 7 bases, leaving 2 bases not matched to a gene. CDR1 is GTSNPN and CDR2 is SVGIG in the germline V gene (reference sequence). The CDR3 sequence is 13 residues long. The DNA of the CDR3 is TGTGCCTGGAGTAACAGGGGGCTTGAAAAACTGTTTTTT. Protein: CAWSNRGLEKLFF.

V and J are TRBV7-9 and TRBJ2-3, with a tentative D call TRBD1 (5 bases). Trimming removed 4 bases at V and 0 bases at J, with 14 bases between. CDR3 size: 16 residues. Looked up from germline, CDR1 is SEHNR and CDR2 is FQNEAQ (reference sequence). The CDR3 sequence: CASSSADILSTDTQYF. The CDR3 coding sequence is TGTGCCAGCAGCTCCGCGGACATCCTTAGCACAGATACGCAGTATTTT. Full variable domain (missing parts from reference TRBV7-9 and TRBJ2-3): DTGVSQNPRHKITKRGQNVTFRCDPISEHNRLYWYRQTLGQGPEFLTYFQNEAQLEKSRLLSDRFSAERPKGSFSTLEIQRTEQGDSAMYLCASSSADILSTDTQYFGPGTRLTVL.

The rearrangement joins TRBV29-1 to TRBJ2-3; D is uncertain. The germline V gene encodes CDR1 SQVTM and CDR2 ANQGSEA. The CDR3 has 12 residues. V lost 4 bases and J 0 bases, leaving 5 bases between the germline ends. CDR3 nucleotide sequence: TGCAGCGTTGGCCTTAGCACAGATACGCAGTATTTT. Protein sequence: CSVGLSTDTQYF.